The 10 T cell receptor beta chains presented below share a single source sample, sequenced in a study of blood T cell repertoires in COVID-19 (dated by TCRdb to 2020 to 2022). The library was prepared using the immunoSEQ multiplex PCR assay. TCRdb's version of the immuneACCESS table is confined to in-frame rearrangements and falls short of the full clone set. An unresolved V gene accounts for under half of the shortfall where checked; the remainder is of unknown origin. This sample has some 300,000 clones in its table, and roughly nine tenths of those were observed once. Clones ranked in the top ten supply approximately 0.99% of the sample. The source material was PBMCs or T cells enriched from blood (not recorded which). Source of these receptors: a woman aged 30 to 39 who had recovered from COVID-19.

The V call is TRBV7-6, the J call TRBJ2-3; 9 bases align to TRBD2. The CDR3 is 16 amino acids. CDR1 and CDR2 from the germline V gene are SGHVS and FNYEAQ. Germline trimming cut 1 base from V and 4 bases from J; bases unmatched to any gene: 6. The CDR3 nucleotides are TGTGCCAGCAGCTTAGATGCGGGGGGGCCCCCAGATACGCAGTATTTT. Its protein is CASSLDAGGPPDTQYF.

The chain employs TRBV7-2 and TRBJ1-2, with TRBD1 as a possible D gene (6 bases). The V gene's germline CDR1 is SGHTA and CDR2 FQGNSA. The CDR3 contains 16 residues. V lost 5 bases and J 4 bases, leaving 20 bases between the germline ends. DNA for the CDR3: TGTGCCAGCAGCCCGAAGAGGGACGGGACAAGCTATGGCTACACCTTC. Translated: CASSPKRDGTSYGYTF.

The CDR3 nucleotides read TGCGCCAGCAGCCAGCGGGACAGGGGAGACAGCTACGAGCAGTACTTC. Encoded protein: CASSQRDRGDSYEQYF. This chain joins TRBV4-1 and TRBJ2-7; TRBD1 matches 10 bases. J gave up 3 bases and V 3 bases, and 8 bases lay outside the gene matches. The CDR3 length is 16 residues. In germline, CDR1 is MGHRA, CDR2 YSYEKL.

In DNA form, the CDR3 reads TGTGCAAGTCGCTTAATAAAGGGCACAGGGGGCGCGGAATACGGCTACACCTTC. Protein sequence: CASRLIKGTGGAEYGYTF. V is TRBV12-2 and J is TRBJ1-2; the table calls TRBD1, which could not be checked here. TRBV12-2 is listed as a pseudogene. The CDR3 is made up of 18 amino acids.

The chain is built from TRBV5-6 and TRBJ2-7, with D unresolved. CDR3 length equals 15 residues. The V and J ends lost 0 bases and 3 bases respectively, with 13 bases between them. Germline loops: CDR1 SGHDT, CDR2 YYEEEE. The CDR3 protein is CASSLGSDGYYEQYF. The CDR3 DNA is TGTGCCAGCAGCTTGGGTAGTGACGGGTACTACGAGCAGTACTTC.

V usage is TRBV7-8 and J usage is TRBJ2-3, with D tentatively TRBD2 (5 bases). The V gene's germline CDR1 is SGHVS and CDR2 FQNEAQ. Between the trimmed V and J ends, which lost 0 bases and 5 bases, there was a span of 6 bases. The CDR3 is 13 residues long. The chain's CDR3 is CASSLARGDTQYF. The CDR3 coding sequence is TGTGCCAGCAGCTTAGCACGGGGAGATACGCAGTATTTT.

The chain employs TRBV12-5 and TRBJ1-3, with 12 positions matching TRBD1. This CDR3 is built from 18 residues. Germline values: CDR1 LGHNT, CDR2 FRNRAP. Unmatched junction bases numbered 8, after V lost 1 base and J lost 4 bases. The CDR3 DNA reads as TGTGCTAGTGGTTTGGCAACGGGACAGGGGGCGTTGGGAAACACCATATATTTT. Translation: CASGLATGQGALGNTIYF.

In this sample, this clone turned up once. The chain is built from TRBV6-2 or TRBV6-3 and TRBJ2-7; TRBD1 agrees at 7 bases. With V trimmed by 5 bases and J by 6 bases, 10 bases remained unmatched. The CDR3 has 14 amino acids. Germline CDR1 is MNHEY and CDR2 is SVGEGT. The CDR3 DNA reads TGTGCCAGCAGTCGACAGGGACCGGGGCTCGAGCAGTACTTC. Translated: CASSRQGPGLEQYF.

This sequence joins TRBV5-4 and TRBJ1-1; D unclear. V lost 7 bases, J lost 4 bases, and 11 bases lay in between. This CDR3 contains 12 residues. CDR1 and CDR2 (germline): SGHNT, YYREEE (reference sequence). The CDR3 nucleotides read TGTGCCAGCGGTTTGGGAGGCACTGAAGCTTTCTTT. It yields the protein CASGLGGTEAFF.

V usage is TRBV28 and J usage is TRBJ1-5, with 7 bases lining up with TRBD1. The CDR3 spans 15 residues. Germline CDR1 reads MDHEN; CDR2 reads SYDVKM. With 5 bases clipped from V and 6 bases from J, the junction kept 10 bases outside the gene matches. CDR3 in amino acids: CASSRQGGESQPQHF. Written as DNA, the CDR3 is TGTGCCAGCAGTCGACAGGGAGGTGAGAGTCAGCCCCAGCATTTT.